Listed below are T cell receptor beta chains from one sample, sequenced in a study of glioma-infiltrating T cells after dendritic cell vaccination. Only in-frame clones appear in the TCRdb table, and some are missing; sequencing was by immunoSEQ multiplex PCR. The sample lists approximately 50,000 clones; around 91% were seen once. The sample was blood, taken after dendritic cell vaccination. These TCRs come from a human donor with glioblastoma. Both conserved end residues are part of each CDR3. Fields, in order: D gene, V gene, clone size, J gene, CDR3 protein, CDR3 DNA. A D gene is named only where the DNA matches it firmly. Not all rows give a size; the values are once, few, many and, for expanded clones, a class.

d_call: NA; v_call: TRBV5-6; clone_size: NA; j_call: TRBJ1-2; cdr3_aa: CASRRFDSRNYGYTF; cdr3_nt: TGTGCCAGCAGAAGGTTTGACAGTCGAAACTATGGCTACACCTTC
d_call: TRBD1; v_call: TRBV29-1; clone_size: NA; j_call: TRBJ1-3; cdr3_aa: CSVERTGGNTIYF; cdr3_nt: TGCAGCGTTGAAAGGACAGGGGGAAACACCATATATTTT
d_call: TRBD2; v_call: TRBV15; clone_size: NA; j_call: TRBJ2-3; cdr3_aa: CATSREGLAVRDTQYF; cdr3_nt: TGTGCCACCAGCAGGGAGGGACTAGCGGTTCGGGATACGCAGTATTTT
d_call: NA; v_call: TRBV27; clone_size: NA; j_call: TRBJ2-3; cdr3_aa: CASSPRVGAADTQYF; cdr3_nt: TGTGCCAGCAGTCCGAGGGTCGGAGCGGCAGATACGCAGTATTTT
d_call: NA; v_call: TRBV13; clone_size: NA; j_call: TRBJ2-1; cdr3_aa: CASSFLIEQFF; cdr3_nt: TGTGCCAGCAGCTTCCTAATTGAGCAGTTCTTC
d_call: TRBD2; v_call: TRBV18; clone_size: NA; j_call: TRBJ2-5; cdr3_aa: CASSPPTSRETQYF; cdr3_nt: TGTGCCAGCTCACCCCCGACTAGCCGAGAGACCCAGTACTTC
d_call: NA; v_call: TRBV4-1; clone_size: NA; j_call: TRBJ1-1; cdr3_aa: CASSQAWKQFGTEAFF; cdr3_nt: TGCGCCAGCAGCCAAGCATGGAAGCAATTCGGGACTGAAGCTTTCTTT
d_call: NA; v_call: TRBV21-1; clone_size: NA; j_call: TRBJ1-5; cdr3_aa: CASSKKGWGGSQPQHF; cdr3_nt: TGTGCCAGCAGCAAAAAGGGATGGGGGGGAAGTCAGCCCCAGCATTTT
d_call: TRBD2; v_call: TRBV5-4; clone_size: NA; j_call: TRBJ2-3; cdr3_aa: CASSYLAGVKSPTDTQYF; cdr3_nt: TGTGCCAGCAGCTATCTAGCGGGAGTGAAATCCCCCACAGATACGCAGTATTTT
d_call: NA; v_call: TRBV19; clone_size: once; j_call: TRBJ1-2; cdr3_aa: CASRRGGRWGYTF; cdr3_nt: TGTGCCAGTAGAAGGGGGGGCCGGTGGGGCTACACCTTC
d_call: TRBD1; v_call: TRBV19; clone_size: few; j_call: TRBJ2-3; cdr3_aa: CASSINRGMADTQYF; cdr3_nt: TGTGCCAGTAGTATAAACAGGGGTATGGCAGATACGCAGTATTTT
d_call: NA; v_call: TRBV7-7; clone_size: NA; j_call: TRBJ2-1; cdr3_aa: CASSFQEANEQFF; cdr3_nt: TGTGCTAGCAGCTTCCAGGAGGCTAATGAGCAGTTCTTC
d_call: NA; v_call: TRBV6-6; clone_size: NA; j_call: TRBJ1-3; cdr3_aa: CASSPAGHSGNTIYF; cdr3_nt: TGTGCCAGCAGTCCGGCAGGGCACTCTGGAAACACCATATATTTT
d_call: NA; v_call: TRBV19; clone_size: NA; j_call: TRBJ1-1; cdr3_aa: CASSRAYEAFF; cdr3_nt: TGTGCCAGTAGTCGCGCATATGAAGCTTTCTTT
d_call: TRBD1; v_call: TRBV13; clone_size: NA; j_call: TRBJ2-1; cdr3_aa: CASSLGGQGLYNEQFF; cdr3_nt: TGTGCCAGCAGCTTAGGGGGACAGGGACTGTACAATGAGCAGTTCTTC
d_call: TRBD2; v_call: TRBV18; clone_size: NA; j_call: TRBJ2-1; cdr3_aa: CASSPLAGNYNEQFF; cdr3_nt: TGTGCCAGCTCACCACTAGCGGGAAATTACAATGAGCAGTTCTTC